These 14 T cell receptor beta chains came from one sample sequenced in a study of Graves' ophthalmopathy and Graves' hyperthyroidism. RNA transcripts were the source from which TCR beta CDR3 regions were amplified. Following a first-round RT-PCR that used HTBI primers, a second-round multiplex PCR was carried out. A single record per CDR3 protein comes from TCRdb applying MiXCR to the multiplex PCR reads. The table records approximately 640,000 distinct CDR3 sequences, about 40% of them present only once. The sample consisted of peripheral blood. These receptors were obtained from an adult man with Graves' ophthalmopathy.

As concerns this clonotype: A much larger clonotype is one base distant, so this may be a read error. No conserved phenylalanine or tryptophan is present at the end of the CDR3, so a read error is the likely explanation. The V gene is TRBV20-1, the J gene TRBJ2-5, with TRBD2 identical over 8 bases. The CDR3 contains 12 residues. After removal of 6 bases from V and 4 bases from J, the junction contained 4 bases not matched to a gene. The germline CDR1 and CDR2 sequences are DFQATT and SNEGSKA (reference sequence). The CDR3: CSAGRAGETQYL. DNA for the CDR3: TGCAGTGCCGGGAGGGCCGGAGAGACCCAGTACCTC.

This clonotype was found many times. The rearrangement uses TRBV7-9 and TRBJ2-2; D is uncertain. The CDR3 loop spans 12 amino acids. Deletions cut 1 base from V and 7 bases from J, with 4 bases between. CDR1 is SEHNR and CDR2 is FQNEAQ in the germline V gene (reference sequence). For the CDR3, the DNA is TGTGCCAGCAGCTTAGGGGACGGGGAGCTGTTTTTT. Its translation is CASSLGDGELFF.

For this clonotype: Compared with germline, one end of the junction differs, possibly owing to a read error. The chain is built from TRBV20-1 and TRBJ2-5; TRBD2 matches 8 bases. The CDR3 runs to 16 residues. From germline, CDR1 is DFQATT and CDR2 SNEGSKA (reference sequence). The CDR3 DNA sequence: TGCAGTGCTAGAGATGCCCTAGCGGGCCCCCAAGAGACCCAGAACTTC. The encoded protein is CSARDALAGPQETQNF.

This clonotype was detected a few times. The CDR3 sequence is CSARPSGTANTGELFF. The CDR3 DNA reads as TGCAGTGCTAGACCCAGCGGGACAGCGAACACCGGGGAGCTGTTTTTT. The chain combines TRBV20-1 with TRBJ2-2; either TRBD1 or TRBD2 may fit D (7 bases each). Germline CDR1 DFQATT, CDR2 SNEGSKA (reference sequence). V lost 2 bases and J 0 bases, leaving 13 bases between the germline ends. The CDR3 has 16 residues.

The chain joins TRBV6-6 to TRBJ2-7, with no clear D. Germline CDR1 MNHNY, CDR2 SVGAGI (reference sequence). CDR3 length equals 15 residues. Trimming took 4 bases from V and 2 from J, leaving 15 bases between them. The CDR3 bases are TGTGCCAGCAGTTCAACCAGGCAGGTCGCCTACGAGCAGTACTTC. Its protein product is CASSSTRQVAYEQYF.

This clonotype was seen many times. The rearrangement links TRBV20-1 to TRBJ2-7; D is unclear. Trimming left V 3 bases short and J 2 bases short, with 8 bases between. Germline CDR1 and CDR2: DFQATT and SNEGSKA (reference sequence). The CDR3 covers 12 residues. For the CDR3, the DNA is TGCAGTGCTAGTGACACTACCTACGAGCAGTACTTC. Translated, it gives CSASDTTYEQYF.

Regarding this clonotype: The conserved phenylalanine or tryptophan normally closing the CDR3 is absent here, so this likely arose from a read error. V and J are TRBV7-9 and TRBJ1-5; D call uncertain. V was pared by 5 bases and J by 4 bases, with 15 bases between. Germline CDR1 reads SEHNR; CDR2 reads FQNEAQ (reference sequence). The CDR3 is made up of 15 amino acids. The CDR3 here is CASSPINEGNQPQHL. Written as DNA, the CDR3 is TGTGCCAGCAGCCCAATTAACGAAGGGAATCAGCCCCAGCATTTA.

A remark on this clonotype: This clone may be a read error of a much larger clone one base away. V and J are TRBV13 and TRBJ2-7, with D perhaps TRBD1 (6 bases). Germline CDR1 reads PRHDT; CDR2 reads FYEKMQ (reference sequence). The length of the CDR3 is 14 residues. For the CDR3, the DNA is TGTGCCAGCAGCGCCGGGACACCGTCCTACGAGCAGCACTTC. It yields the protein CASSAGTPSYEQHF. The variable domain in full, completed from reference TRBV13 and TRBJ2-7, reads AAGVIQSPRHLIKEKRETATLKCYPIPRHDTVYWYQQGPGQDPQFLISFYEKMQSDKGSIPDRFSAQQFSDYHSELNMSSLELGDSALYFCASSAGTPSYEQHFGPGTRLTVT.

This clonotype was counted many times. The V call is TRBV7-9, the J call TRBJ2-7; no definite D call. This CDR3 has 13 amino acids. Germline V CDR1 and CDR2: SEHNR, FQNEAQ (reference sequence). V shed 3 bases and J shed 1 base, with 7 bases lying between them. The CDR3 loop is CASSLGLSYEQYF. The DNA of the CDR3 is TGTGCCAGCAGCTTGGGATTGTCCTACGAGCAGTACTTC.

This chain links TRBV14 with TRBJ1-4, with 9 bases identical to TRBD1. J gave up 8 bases and V 1 base, and 5 bases lay outside the gene matches. Looked up from germline, CDR1 is SGHDN and CDR2 is FVKESK. This CDR3 contains 15 residues. The CDR3 coding sequence is TGTGCCAGCAGCCAAGTGGGACAGGGTGAAGAAAAACTGTTTTTT. Amino acid sequence: CASSQVGQGEEKLFF.

Points on this clonotype: At one end, the junction sequence differs from germline, possibly due to a read error. This sequence joins TRBV9 and TRBJ1-6; TRBD1 aligns across 8 bases. Germline CDR1 SGDLS, CDR2 YYNGEE. CDR3 length: 15 amino acids. CDR3 nucleotide sequence: TGTGCCAACAGCTTATCCCAGGGGGCGAATTCACCCCTCCACTTT. Amino acid sequence: CANSLSQGANSPLHF.

The gene calls are TRBV24-1 and TRBJ1-2; 10 bases are shared with TRBD1. The CDR3 contains 14 residues. Germline CDR1 reads KGHDR; CDR2 reads SFDVKD. V was pared by 9 bases and J by 4 bases, with 7 bases of the junction left unmatched. DNA for the CDR3: TGTGCCACCGGGACAGGGGTTAGCCTCTATGGCTACACCTTC. Its protein is CATGTGVSLYGYTF.

This chain links TRBV10-3 with TRBJ1-6; D is ambiguous. Trimming pared 4 bases from V and 10 bases from J, leaving 11 bases between. The CDR3 is 13 residues long. Germline assignment: CDR1 ENHRY and CDR2 SYGVKD. This CDR3 reads CAISGGLYSPLHF. For the CDR3, the DNA is TGTGCCATCAGTGGAGGCTTGTACTCACCCCTCCACTTT.

This clonotype was detected a few times. The chain uses TRBV4-3 and TRBJ1-1, with D uncertain. Germline V CDR1 and CDR2: LGHNA, YSLEER. The germline V and J ends were trimmed by 0 bases and 7 bases, with 6 bases remaining between them. The length of the CDR3 is 12 residues. The DNA of the CDR3 is TGCGCCAGCAGCCAAGAAGGCTTTGAAGCTTTCTTT. Protein: CASSQEGFEAFF.